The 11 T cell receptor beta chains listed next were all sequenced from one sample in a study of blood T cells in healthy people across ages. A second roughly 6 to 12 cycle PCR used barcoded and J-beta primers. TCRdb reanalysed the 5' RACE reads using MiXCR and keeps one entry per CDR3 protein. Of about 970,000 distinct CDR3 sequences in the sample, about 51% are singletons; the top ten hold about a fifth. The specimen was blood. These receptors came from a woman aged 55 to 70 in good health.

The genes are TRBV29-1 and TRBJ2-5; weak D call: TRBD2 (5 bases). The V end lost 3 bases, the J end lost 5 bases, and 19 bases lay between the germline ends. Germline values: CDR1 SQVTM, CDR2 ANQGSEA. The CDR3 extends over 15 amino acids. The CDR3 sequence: CSVDASGWSGETQYF. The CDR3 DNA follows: TGCAGCGTTGACGCTTCGGGGTGGAGTGGGGAGACCCAGTACTTC.

The CDR3 spells CASSLEAADYYGYTF. CDR3 nucleotides: TGCGCCAGCAGCTTGGAAGCCGCCGATTACTATGGCTACACCTTC. The chain combines TRBV5-1 with TRBJ1-2; no definite D call. The CDR3 covers 15 residues. The V end was cut by 0 bases, the J end by 3 bases, with 12 bases between. Germline V lookup: CDR1 SGHRS, CDR2 YFSETQ.

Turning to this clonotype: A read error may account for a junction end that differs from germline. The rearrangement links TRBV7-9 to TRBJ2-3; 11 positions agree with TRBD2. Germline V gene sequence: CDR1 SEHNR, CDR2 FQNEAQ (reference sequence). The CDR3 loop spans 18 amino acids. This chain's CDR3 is CASSSNSGRAGSTDMQYF. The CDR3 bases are TGTGCCAGCAGCTCCAATAGCGGGAGGGCCGGGAGCACAGATATGCAGTATTTT.

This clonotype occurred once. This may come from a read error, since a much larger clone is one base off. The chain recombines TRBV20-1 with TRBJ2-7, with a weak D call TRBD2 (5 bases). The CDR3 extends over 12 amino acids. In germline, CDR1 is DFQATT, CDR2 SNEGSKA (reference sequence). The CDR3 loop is CGANEGVYEQYF. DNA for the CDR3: TGCGGTGCTAACGAGGGTGTCTACGAGCAGTACTTC.

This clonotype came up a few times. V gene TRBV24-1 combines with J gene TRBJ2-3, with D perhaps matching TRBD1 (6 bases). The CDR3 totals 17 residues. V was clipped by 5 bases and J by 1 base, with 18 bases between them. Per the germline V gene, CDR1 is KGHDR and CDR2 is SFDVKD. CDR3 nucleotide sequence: TGTGCCACCAGTGGCGGATCGGGGACAAGGGGCACAGATACGCAGTATTTT. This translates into CATSGGSGTRGTDTQYF.

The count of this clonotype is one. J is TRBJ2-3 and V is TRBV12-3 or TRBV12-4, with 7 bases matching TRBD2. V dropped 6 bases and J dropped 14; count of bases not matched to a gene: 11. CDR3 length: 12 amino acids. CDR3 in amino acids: CASSPRGVDGYF. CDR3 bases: TGTGCCAGCAGCCCCCGGGGGGTAGACGGGTATTTT.

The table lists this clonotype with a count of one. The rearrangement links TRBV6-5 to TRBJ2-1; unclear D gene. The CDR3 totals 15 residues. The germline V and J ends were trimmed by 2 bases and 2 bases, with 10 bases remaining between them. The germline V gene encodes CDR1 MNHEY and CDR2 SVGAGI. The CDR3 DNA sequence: TGTGCCAGCAGTTACGCGACAATCCCCTACAATGAGCAGTTCTTC. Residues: CASSYATIPYNEQFF.

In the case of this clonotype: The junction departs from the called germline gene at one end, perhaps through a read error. In DNA, the CDR3 is TGTGCCGGCAGTGCAAACAGGGAGCAGTACTTC. This gives the protein CAGSANREQYF. The rearrangement links TRBV25-1 to TRBJ2-7; D may be TRBD1 (5 bases). Per germline, CDR1 MGHDK and CDR2 SYGVNS. The CDR3 runs to 11 residues.

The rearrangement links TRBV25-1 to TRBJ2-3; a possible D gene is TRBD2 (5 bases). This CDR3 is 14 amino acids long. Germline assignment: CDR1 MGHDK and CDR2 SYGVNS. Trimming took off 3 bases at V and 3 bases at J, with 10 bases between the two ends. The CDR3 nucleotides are TGTGCCAGCAGTGAGGACTGGCCGACAGATACGCAGTATTTT. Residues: CASSEDWPTDTQYF.

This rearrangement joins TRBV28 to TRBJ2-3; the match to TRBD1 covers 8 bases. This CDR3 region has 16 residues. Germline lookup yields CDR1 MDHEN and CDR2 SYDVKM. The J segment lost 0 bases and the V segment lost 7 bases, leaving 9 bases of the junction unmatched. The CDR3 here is CASTSNRGSSTDTQYF. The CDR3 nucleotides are TGTGCCAGCACCTCCAACAGGGGGTCTAGCACAGATACGCAGTATTTT. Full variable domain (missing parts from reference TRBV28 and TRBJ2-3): DVKVTQSSRYLVKRTGEKVFLECVQDMDHENMFWYRQDPGLGLRLIYFSYDVKMKEKGDIPEGYSVSREKKERFSLILESASTNQTSMYLCASTSNRGSSTDTQYFGPGTRLTVL.

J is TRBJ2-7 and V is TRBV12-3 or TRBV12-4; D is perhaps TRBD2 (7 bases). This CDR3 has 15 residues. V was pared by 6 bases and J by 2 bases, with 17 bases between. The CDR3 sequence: CASRPGGGRTYEQYF. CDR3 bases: TGTGCCAGCAGGCCGGGGGGCGGGAGAACCTACGAGCAGTACTTC.